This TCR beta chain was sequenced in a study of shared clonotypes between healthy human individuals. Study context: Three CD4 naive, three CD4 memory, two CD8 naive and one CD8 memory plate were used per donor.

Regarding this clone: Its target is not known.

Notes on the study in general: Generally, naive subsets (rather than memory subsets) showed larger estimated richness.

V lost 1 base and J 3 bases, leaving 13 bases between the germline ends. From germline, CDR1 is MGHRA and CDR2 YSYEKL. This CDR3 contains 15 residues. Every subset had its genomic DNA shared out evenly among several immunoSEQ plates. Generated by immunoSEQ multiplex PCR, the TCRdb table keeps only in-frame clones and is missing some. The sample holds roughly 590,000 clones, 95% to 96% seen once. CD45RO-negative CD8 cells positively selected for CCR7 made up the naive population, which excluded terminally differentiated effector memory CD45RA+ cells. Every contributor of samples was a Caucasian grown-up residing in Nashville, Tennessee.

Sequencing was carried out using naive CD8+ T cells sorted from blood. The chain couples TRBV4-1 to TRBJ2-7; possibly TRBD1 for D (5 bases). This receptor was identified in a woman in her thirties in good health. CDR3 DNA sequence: TGCGCCAGCAGCCAAGCGCGTCAGGGCCTCTACGAGCAGTACTTC. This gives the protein CASSQARQGLYEQYF.